These 27 T cell receptor beta chains were sequenced from one sample in a study of blood T cell repertoires in COVID-19. Here immunoSEQ multiplex PCR was the method, and the copy in TCRdb shows in-frame clones only, minus some. The repertoire holds 20,000 to 25,000 clones, with 75% to 90% as singletons. The sample taken for sequencing was peripheral blood. These receptors originate from a woman between 65 and 79 years old with active COVID-19.

This rearrangement joins TRBV19 to TRBJ2-7; the match to TRBD1 covers 10 bases. This CDR3 is built from 16 residues. Trimming at V came to 5 bases and at J to 5 bases, leaving 12 bases not matched to a gene. Per the germline V gene, CDR1 is LNHDA and CDR2 is SQIVND (reference sequence). The CDR3 loop is CASSDNRDRGLDEQYF. In DNA form, the CDR3 reads TGTGCCAGTAGTGACAACCGGGACAGGGGACTCGACGAGCAGTACTTC.

The V gene is TRBV6-6, the J gene TRBJ1-4; D not certain. Trimming left V 2 bases short and J 4 bases short, with 8 bases between. The CDR3 consists of 14 residues. Germline-derived CDR1 and CDR2 are MNHNY and SVGAGI (reference sequence). In DNA form, the CDR3 reads TGTGCCAGCAGTTACGGCGGTTTTAATGAAAAACTGTTTTTT. It yields the protein CASSYGGFNEKLFF.

The chain couples TRBV12-3 or TRBV12-4 to TRBJ2-1; TRBD1 aligns across 7 bases. This CDR3 is 13 amino acids long. V dropped 6 bases and J dropped 8; count of bases not matched to a gene: 7. The CDR3 spells CASSPMRGHEQFF. Written as DNA, the CDR3 is TGTGCCAGCAGCCCCATGAGGGGGCATGAGCAGTTCTTC.

The V gene is TRBV7-2, the J gene TRBJ1-5; TRBD1 matches 9 bases. The V segment lost 5 bases and the J segment 3 bases; nucleotides outside the gene matches: 5. There are 15 residues in the CDR3. Germline lookup yields CDR1 SGHTA and CDR2 FQGNSA. The CDR3 DNA follows: TGTGCCAGCAGCGCGGGACAGGGCCTCAATCAGCCCCAGCATTTT. As protein: CASSAGQGLNQPQHF.

The chain joins TRBV11-3 to TRBJ1-3, with D hard to call. Trimming pared 1 base from V and 2 bases from J, leaving 6 bases between. Germline CDR1 and CDR2: SGHNT and YENEEA. This CDR3 comprises 14 residues. CDR3: CASSLGETGNTIYF. DNA for the CDR3: TGTGCCAGCAGCTTAGGAGAGACTGGAAACACCATATATTTT.

The chain couples TRBV4-3 to TRBJ2-3, with TRBD2 identical over 12 bases. CDR3 length equals 16 residues. Trimming at V came to 4 bases and at J to 2 bases, leaving 4 bases not matched to a gene. Per germline, CDR1 LGHNA and CDR2 YSLEER. The CDR3 DNA follows: TGCGCCAGCAGCCGCGGACTAGCGGGGACCACAGATACGCAGTATTTT. Residues: CASSRGLAGTTDTQYF.

The J gene is TRBJ1-3, the V gene TRBV5-1, with D perhaps matching TRBD1 (5 bases). Deletions cut 3 bases from V and 0 bases from J, with 16 bases between. Germline V lookup: CDR1 SGHRS, CDR2 YFSETQ. CDR3 length: 17 amino acids. The CDR3: CASSSHVGQYSGNTIYF. CDR3 sequence (DNA): TGCGCCAGCAGCTCCCACGTTGGACAATACTCTGGAAACACCATATATTTT.

The rearrangement joins TRBV4-2 to TRBJ1-3, with a weak D call TRBD1 (5 bases). Germline V gene sequence: CDR1 LGHNA, CDR2 YNFKEQ. Trimming stripped 4 bases from V and 3 bases from J, with 22 bases between. The CDR3 sequence is 18 residues long. CDR3 in amino acids: CASSPSSVGPRFGNTIYF. In nucleotides, the CDR3 is TGTGCCAGCAGCCCAAGTTCTGTGGGGCCCCGGTTTGGAAACACCATATATTTT.

This rearrangement joins TRBV3-1 (or the pseudogene TRBV3-2) to TRBJ1-5; maybe TRBD2 (7 bases). The J call may be faulty, since TRBJ2-3 better matches the DNA end. The germline V gene has CDR1 LGHDT and CDR2 YNNKEL (reference sequence). This CDR3 comprises 14 residues. For the CDR3, the DNA is TGTGCCAGCAGCCACCGCGGGGGCAATCAGCCCCAGTATTTT. As protein: CASSHRGGNQPQYF.

The V gene is TRBV2, the J gene TRBJ2-5, with D possibly being TRBD1 (6 bases). Deletions cut 7 bases from V and 4 bases from J, with 16 bases between. Per the germline V gene, CDR1 is SNHLY and CDR2 is FYNNEI. The CDR3 is 14 amino acids. The DNA of the CDR3 is TGTGCCAGCATGCCACAGGGAATTCCAGAGACCCAGTACTTC. The encoded protein is CASMPQGIPETQYF.

This clone was seen once. This sequence joins TRBV6-5 and TRBJ2-7; D gene unclear. The V gene lost 2 bases and the J gene lost 3 bases, with 5 bases spanning the gap. In germline, CDR1 is MNHEY, CDR2 SVGAGI. This CDR3 is built from 12 residues. The CDR3 loop reads CASSYTGYEQYF. CDR3 sequence (DNA): TGTGCCAGCAGTTACACGGGCTACGAGCAGTACTTC.

The chain joins TRBV14 to TRBJ2-3; 7 nucleotides agree with TRBD1. The J segment lost 6 bases and the V segment lost 4 bases, leaving 16 bases of the junction unmatched. CDR3 length: 17 amino acids. CDR1 is SGHDN and CDR2 is FVKESK in the germline V gene. CDR3 region: CASSPVGQVVRADTQYF. In DNA form, the CDR3 reads TGTGCCAGCAGCCCAGTAGGACAGGTTGTACGGGCGGATACGCAGTATTTT.

V is TRBV30 and J is TRBJ1-2; 8 positions match TRBD1. V was clipped by 5 bases and J by 4 bases; unmatched bases: 12. The CDR3 has 15 amino acids. Germline CDR1 and CDR2: GTSNPN and SVGIG (reference sequence). The CDR3 here is CAWGGQGALGYGYTF. The CDR3 DNA reads TGTGCCTGGGGTGGACAGGGCGCCCTTGGCTATGGCTACACCTTC. The full variable domain, in which reference TRBV30 and TRBJ1-2 provide the parts outside the CDR3, is SQTIHQWPATLVQPVGSPLSLECTVEGTSNPNLYWYRQAAGRGLQLLFYSVGIGQISSEVPQNLSASRPQDRQFILSSKKLLLSDSGFYLCAWGGQGALGYGYTFGSGTRLTVV.

This sequence joins TRBV7-6 and TRBJ1-2; 8 positions match TRBD1. In germline, CDR1 is SGHVS, CDR2 FNYEAQ. The CDR3 spans 13 residues. Trimming cost V 5 bases and J 6 bases; bases outside gene matches: 5. Here the CDR3 DNA reads TGTGCCAGCAGCCAGGGACAGGCCCATGGCTACACCTTC. Its protein is CASSQGQAHGYTF.

With regard to this clone: The junction does not match germline at one end; this may be a read error. V is TRBV2 and J is TRBJ1-1; D perhaps matches TRBD1 (5 bases). This CDR3 is 15 amino acids long. CDR1 SNHLY and CDR2 FYNNEI come from the germline V gene. The CDR3 DNA reads as TGTGCCAGCAGCTGGGGCCCTAGCGAGAACGCTGAAGCTTTCTTT. Encoded protein: CASSWGPSENAEAFF.

The chain has TRBV27 and TRBJ2-5, with D possibly TRBD1 on 6 matching bases. Germline CDR1 MNHEY, CDR2 SMNVEV (reference sequence). This CDR3 region has 16 residues. Trimming left V 3 bases short and J 5 bases short, with 19 bases between. CDR3 protein: CASSFVRGIHMETQYF. As DNA, the CDR3 is TGTGCCAGCAGTTTTGTCAGGGGCATTCATATGGAGACCCAGTACTTC.

The chain carries TRBV7-2 and TRBJ2-2; D gene uncertain. The germline V gene encodes CDR1 SGHTA and CDR2 FQGNSA. This CDR3 comprises 17 residues. V lost 1 base and J 2 bases, leaving 14 bases between the germline ends. The CDR3 DNA follows: TGTGCCAGCAGCTTAGTTTCCGTGGTAGTAAACACCGGGGAGCTGTTTTTT. Translating it yields CASSLVSVVVNTGELFF.

This chain links TRBV7-9 with TRBJ1-1; a weak D match, TRBD1 (5 bases). CDR1 and CDR2 from the germline V gene are SEHNR and FQNEAQ (reference sequence). V dropped 7 bases and J dropped 0 bases, with 15 bases sitting between them. The CDR3 runs 15 residues. The CDR3 DNA reads TGTGCCAGCATCCCGGACACGAACCTGAACACTGAAGCTTTCTTT. The encoded protein is CASIPDTNLNTEAFF.

V usage is TRBV20-1 and J usage is TRBJ2-5, with D unresolved. Trimming took off 3 bases at V and 2 bases at J, with 7 bases between the two ends. The CDR3 runs 12 residues. Germline V gene data show CDR1 as DFQATT and CDR2 as SNEGSKA (reference sequence). The CDR3 sequence is CSASRVQETQYF. In DNA, the CDR3 is TGCAGTGCTAGTCGTGTACAAGAGACCCAGTACTTC.

This chain links TRBV4-1 with TRBJ1-2; the match to TRBD1 covers 7 bases. The CDR3 consists of 14 residues. V was clipped by 3 bases and J by 5 bases; unmatched bases: 6. CDR1 MGHRA and CDR2 YSYEKL come from the germline V gene. This CDR3 is CASSHQGGGYGYTF. CDR3 coding DNA: TGCGCCAGCAGCCACCAGGGGGGTGGGTATGGCTACACCTTC.

The CDR3 here is CASSLGGGSGNTIYF. CDR3 nucleotides: TGTGCCAGCAGCTTAGGTGGAGGCTCTGGAAACACCATATATTTT. The genes are TRBV7-6 and TRBJ1-3; D unresolved. CDR1 is SGHVS, CDR2 FNYEAQ, per germline. This CDR3 contains 15 residues. V was pared by 1 base and J by 0 bases, with 7 bases between.

The gene calls are TRBV29-1 and TRBJ2-3; D is ambiguous. The germline V and J ends were trimmed by 5 bases and 1 base, with 7 bases remaining between them. Germline loops: CDR1 SQVTM, CDR2 ANQGSEA. This CDR3 has 12 amino acids. The CDR3 reads CSVWLGTDTQYF. In DNA form, the CDR3 reads TGCAGCGTTTGGCTCGGCACAGATACGCAGTATTTT.

The chain couples TRBV6-6 to TRBJ1-6; 7 bases agree with TRBD1. Trimming at V came to 2 bases and at J to 7 bases, leaving 8 bases not matched to a gene. The CDR3 loop spans 16 amino acids. Germline V CDR1 and CDR2: MNHNY, SVGAGI (reference sequence). CDR3 sequence: CASSYGRQGSNSPLHF. For the CDR3, the DNA is TGTGCCAGCAGTTACGGGCGACAGGGCTCCAATTCACCCCTCCACTTT.

The chain couples TRBV25-1 to TRBJ2-1, with TRBD1 identical over 8 bases. The CDR3 runs to 16 residues. Trimming took 7 bases from V and 2 from J; bases not matched to a gene: 10. Germline assignment: CDR1 MGHDK and CDR2 SYGVNS. The CDR3 region has the DNA TGTGCCAGCATCCTAACCAGGACAGGGCCCTACAATGAGCAGTTCTTC. Its translation: CASILTRTGPYNEQFF.

This chain connects TRBV2 to TRBJ1-6; tentative D call: TRBD1 (5 bases). Germline V gene data show CDR1 as SNHLY and CDR2 as FYNNEI. This CDR3 contains 17 residues. V gave up 4 bases and J gave up 7 bases, with 20 bases separating them. For the CDR3, the DNA is TGTGCCAGCAGTGCTACCTTTTTGGGCTCAGGGAATTCACCCCTCCACTTT. This encodes CASSATFLGSGNSPLHF.

The rearrangement links TRBV6-8 to TRBJ1-2, with 8 bases matching TRBD1. This CDR3 contains 14 residues. CDR1 and CDR2 from the germline V gene are MNHGY and SAAAGT. V gave up 7 bases and J gave up 7 bases; unmatched junction bases: 11. The DNA of the CDR3 is TGTGCCAGCACTAATCCGGGACAGGAAGGTGGCTACACCTTC. This gives the protein CASTNPGQEGGYTF.

V usage is TRBV2 and J usage is TRBJ1-2; D is perhaps TRBD1 (6 bases). The CDR3 length is 12 residues. V lost 1 base and J 9 bases, leaving 9 bases between the germline ends. Germline-derived CDR1 and CDR2 are SNHLY and FYNNEI. CDR3 amino acids: CASSEEGERYTF. The CDR3 region has the DNA TGTGCCAGCAGTGAAGAGGGGGAGCGCTACACCTTC.